This T cell receptor (beta chain) was sequenced during a study of T cell responses to AZD1222 COVID-19 vaccine. Whole-study context: The analysis combined second doses at about 4 or about 12 weeks.

Study-level findings and limits: Baseline serology detected seropositivity in only 6 or 7 AZD1222 recipients.

A remark on this clone: What it recognizes is unknown.

Clones were read by immunoSEQ multiplex PCR, and TCRdb kept only the in-frame ones, dropping some. The sample lists around 160,000 clones, under 95% occurring once. Germline lookup yields CDR1 MNHEY and CDR2 SMNVEV (reference sequence). The CDR3 consists of 12 residues. Trimming pared 6 bases from V and 5 bases from J, leaving 10 bases between. This sequence originates from an adult in good health. The genes are TRBV27 and TRBJ2-5; D is possibly TRBD2 (6 bases). The specimen was peripheral blood, collected on day 0 of AZD1222 vaccination. CDR3: CASRGLSETQYF. CDR3 in DNA: TGTGCCAGCAGAGGACTATCGGAGACCCAGTACTTC.